The clone carrying this T cell receptor beta chain was counted a few times. TCRdb re-derived calls from the RT-PCR reads in MiXCR, one entry per CDR3 protein. The sample carries hundreds of thousands of distinct CDR3 sequences, 13% to 15% recorded once. Sequencing input: memory CD4+ T cells from blood. This sequence originates from a female donor in good health, serving as a healthy control.

The CDR3 nucleotides are TGTGCCAGCAGTTACGGGCTAGCGGGAGGCCCCGGGGAGCTGTTTTTT. Its protein product is CASSYGLAGGPGELFF. The genes are TRBV6-5 and TRBJ2-2; 11 nucleotides match TRBD2. With V trimmed by 2 bases and J by 6 bases, 5 bases remained unmatched. This CDR3 is 16 amino acids long. Germline CDR1 reads MNHEY; CDR2 reads SVGAGI.